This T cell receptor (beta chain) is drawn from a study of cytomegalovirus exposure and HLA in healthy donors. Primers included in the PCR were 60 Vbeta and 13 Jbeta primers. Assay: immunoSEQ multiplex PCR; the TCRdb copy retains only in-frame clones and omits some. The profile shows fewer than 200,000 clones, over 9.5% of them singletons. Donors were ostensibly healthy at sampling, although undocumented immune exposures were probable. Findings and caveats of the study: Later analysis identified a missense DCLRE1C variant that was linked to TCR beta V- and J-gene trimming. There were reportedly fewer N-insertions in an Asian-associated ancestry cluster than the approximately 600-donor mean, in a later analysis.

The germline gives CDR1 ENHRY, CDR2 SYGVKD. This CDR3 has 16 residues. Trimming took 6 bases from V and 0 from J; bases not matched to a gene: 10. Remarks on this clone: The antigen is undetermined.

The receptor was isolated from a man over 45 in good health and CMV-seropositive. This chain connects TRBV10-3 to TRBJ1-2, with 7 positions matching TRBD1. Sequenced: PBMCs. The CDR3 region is CAIRDGTVSSNYGYTF. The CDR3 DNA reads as TGTGCCATCAGGGACGGGACAGTTTCATCTAACTATGGCTACACCTTC.